This entry lists 24 T cell receptor beta chains sequenced from one sample in a study of blood T cell repertoires in COVID-19 (TCRdb year 2020). Library preparation was by the immunoSEQ multiplex PCR assay. This immuneACCESS table, as held by TCRdb, lists in-frame sequences with V and J called but not all clones. Of the missing ones, under half trace to an unresolved V gene in checked studies; the others have no known cause. The sample includes around 64,000 clones, with around 87% observed a single time. Clones ranked in the top ten supply more than 4.5% of the sample. The sample taken for sequencing was peripheral blood. These TCRs come from a man aged 45 to 65 with active COVID-19.

V gene TRBV27 combines with J gene TRBJ1-3; D remains ambiguous. Germline V gene data show CDR1 as MNHEY and CDR2 as SMNVEV (reference sequence). The CDR3 consists of 13 residues. Between the trimmed V and J ends, which lost 6 bases and 4 bases, there was a span of 10 bases. CDR3 in amino acids: CASSQRAGNTIYF. CDR3 DNA sequence: TGTGCCAGCAGCCAGCGGGCCGGAAACACCATATATTTT.

This clone was detected once. This rearrangement joins TRBV28 to TRBJ1-2; 10 bases agree with TRBD1. CDR1 is MDHEN and CDR2 is SYDVKM in the germline V gene. The CDR3 runs to 14 residues. With 8 bases clipped from V and 7 bases from J, the junction kept 10 bases outside the gene matches. The CDR3 region has the DNA TGTGCCAGCCGGACTGGGGACAGGGGTCGTGGCTACACCTTC. Residues: CASRTGDRGRGYTF.

This chain joins TRBV25-1 and TRBJ1-6, with D possibly TRBD1 on 5 matching bases. CDR3 length: 16 residues. V gave up 3 bases and J gave up 2 bases, with 11 bases separating them. Germline V gene data show CDR1 as MGHDK and CDR2 as SYGVNS. The CDR3 spells CASSDSGAAYNSPLHF. CDR3 bases: TGTGCCAGCAGTGATTCTGGGGCAGCCTATAATTCACCCCTCCACTTT.

This clone appeared once. The chain employs TRBV4-3 and TRBJ2-3; TRBD2 agrees at 10 bases. V shed 0 bases, J shed 0 bases, and the junction held 12 bases outside the gene matches. There are 20 residues in the CDR3. In germline, CDR1 is LGHNA, CDR2 YSLEER. The CDR3 nucleotides are TGCGCCAGCAGCCAAGATCAGGCTAGCGGGAGTTGGGGTAGCACAGATACGCAGTATTTT. Amino acids: CASSQDQASGSWGSTDTQYF.

The genes are TRBV10-3 and TRBJ2-5; 7 bases agree with TRBD1. The germline V gene encodes CDR1 ENHRY and CDR2 SYGVKD. The length of the CDR3 is 12 residues. J was trimmed by 2 bases and V by 10 bases; bases with no gene match: 4. The CDR3 DNA reads TGTGCCACCGGGACAGATCAAGAGACCCAGTACTTC. Protein: CATGTDQETQYF.

The rearrangement links TRBV7-9 to TRBJ2-3; 12 bases are a match to TRBD2. The V segment lost 9 bases and the J segment 4 bases; nucleotides outside the gene matches: 5. The germline V gene has CDR1 SEHNR and CDR2 FQNEAQ (reference sequence). The CDR3 loop spans 14 amino acids. The CDR3 DNA reads as TGTGCCAGTAAACTAGCGGGAGGCGCAGATACGCAGTATTTT. It is translated as CASKLAGGADTQYF.

This chain links TRBV28 with TRBJ1-2; perhaps TRBD1 as D (5 bases). V was cut by 3 bases and J by 4 bases, with 9 bases left in between. Germline V CDR1 and CDR2: MDHEN, SYDVKM. This CDR3 has 13 amino acids. CDR3 region: CASSLGGTYGYTF. CDR3 in DNA: TGTGCCAGCAGTTTGGGCGGGACCTATGGCTACACCTTC.

The chain joins TRBV6-6 to TRBJ1-3; D gene ambiguous. Trimming pared 6 bases from V and 8 bases from J, leaving 23 bases between. The germline gives CDR1 MNHNY, CDR2 SVGAGI (reference sequence). This CDR3 region has 16 residues. The CDR3 DNA is TGTGCCAGCAGCATTCTCGGGATGTTAAGGGCGGACACCATATATTTT. Protein sequence: CASSILGMLRADTIYF.

This clone appeared once. Other nucleotide sequences from this sample produce the same CDR3. The rearrangement joins TRBV19 to TRBJ2-5; 11 bases map to TRBD1. Trimming at V came to 3 bases and at J to 5 bases, leaving 2 bases not matched to a gene. Germline lookup yields CDR1 LNHDA and CDR2 SQIVND (reference sequence). There are 14 residues in the CDR3. CDR3 amino acids: CASSIGQGAETQYF. CDR3 coding DNA: TGTGCCAGTAGTATCGGACAGGGGGCGGAGACCCAGTACTTC.

The chain has TRBV3-1 (or the pseudogene TRBV3-2) and TRBJ2-2; TRBD1 is a possible D gene (6 bases). The V end lost 4 bases, the J end lost 1 base, and 13 bases lay between the germline ends. CDR1 is LGHDT, CDR2 YNNKEL, per germline (reference sequence). This CDR3 is 16 amino acids long. Here the CDR3 DNA reads TGTGCCAGCAGCCCCTTGGACAGCCAGAACACCGGGGAGCTGTTTTTT. Translated, it gives CASSPLDSQNTGELFF.

Only a few counts were recorded for this clone. V is TRBV5-6 and J is TRBJ1-2, with D perhaps matching TRBD1 (6 bases). From germline, CDR1 is SGHDT and CDR2 YYEEEE. Between the trimmed V and J ends, which lost 7 bases and 6 bases, there was a span of 16 bases. This CDR3 is 13 amino acids long. In nucleotides, the CDR3 is TGTGCCAGCCGCAGCCGGGGGGCTGATGGCTACACCTTC. Translation gives CASRSRGADGYTF.

To note about this clone: A junction end diverges from the germline sequence, so it may reflect a read error. This chain uses TRBV10-3 with TRBJ2-7; maybe TRBD1 (5 bases). The CDR3 extends over 14 amino acids. In germline, CDR1 is ENHRY, CDR2 SYGVKD. The CDR3 nucleotides read TGTGCCATCAGTGAGACAGGCGTTTCCTCCGAGCAGTACTTC. Its translation: CAISETGVSSEQYF.

The chain uses TRBV18 and TRBJ2-1; 10 bases match TRBD1. The CDR3 length is 15 residues. In germline, CDR1 is KGHSH, CDR2 LQKENI. Trimming removed 4 bases from V and 5 bases from J; junction bases left unmatched: 5. The chain's CDR3 is CASSRGQGRDNEQFF. The CDR3 DNA reads TGTGCCAGCTCACGGGGACAGGGGCGAGACAATGAGCAGTTCTTC.

This sequence joins TRBV5-6 and TRBJ2-5; D is perhaps TRBD2 (6 bases). Trimming took off 4 bases at V and 5 bases at J, with 18 bases between the two ends. Germline V gene lookup returns CDR1 SGHDT and CDR2 YYEEEE. The CDR3 extends over 15 amino acids. CDR3 sequence (DNA): TGTGCCAGCAGCCCGCGTCACGGGAGCACCGAGACCCAGTACTTC. It specifies CASSPRHGSTETQYF.

The gene calls are TRBV5-1 and TRBJ1-4; 8 bases are shared with TRBD1. Germline V CDR1 and CDR2: SGHRS, YFSETQ. V was pared by 4 bases and J by 4 bases, with 9 bases of the junction left unmatched. The CDR3 extends over 16 amino acids. CDR3 sequence: CASSQGQGYGNEKLFF. The CDR3 DNA reads as TGCGCCAGCAGCCAAGGACAGGGTTACGGTAATGAAAAACTGTTTTTT.

The chain employs TRBV21-1 and TRBJ2-1; no DNA check was done on the table's D call, TRBD2. TRBV21-1 is a documented pseudogene. The CDR3 runs to 21 residues. The DNA for the CDR3 is TGTGCCAGCAGCAAACCCCCCGGGCATAGCGGGAGGGCGAGTTCTTTCGATGAGCAGTTCTTC. Residues: CASSKPPGHSGRASSFDEQFF.

About this clone: The junction shows a germline mismatch at one end, possibly a read error. The V and J genes are TRBV7-7 and TRBJ2-1; 10 nucleotides line up with TRBD1. The CDR3 is 15 amino acids. Germline CDR1 SSHAT, CDR2 FNYEAQ (reference sequence). The CDR3 sequence: CASSWGTGANNEQFF. In DNA, the CDR3 is TGTGCTAGCAGCTGGGGGACAGGGGCGAACAATGAGCAGTTCTTC. The complete variable domain, with remaining parts taken from reference TRBV7-7 and TRBJ2-1, reads GAGVSQSPRYKVTKRGQDVTLRCDPISSHATLYWYQQALGQGPEFLTYFNYEAQPDKSGLPSDRFSAERPEGSISTLTIQRTEQRDSAMYRCASSWGTGANNEQFFGPGTRLTVL.

The CDR3 sequence is CASSQDRSSSYEQYF. Here the CDR3 DNA reads TGCGCCAGCAGCCAGGACAGGTCTAGCTCCTACGAGCAGTACTTC. The chain recombines TRBV4-3 with TRBJ2-7; 7 bases fit TRBD1. V lost 3 bases and J lost 0; bases outside the gene matches: 5. Germline CDR1 LGHNA, CDR2 YSLEER. CDR3 size: 15 residues.

The chain has TRBV28 and TRBJ1-5; D is uncertain. The length of the CDR3 is 12 residues. Germline values: CDR1 MDHEN, CDR2 SYDVKM. The ends were cut back, 4 bases at V and 5 bases at J, with 6 bases in the middle. The DNA of the CDR3 is TGTGCCAGCAGTTATACAGATCAGCCCCAGCATTTT. This gives the protein CASSYTDQPQHF.

The chain has TRBV30 and TRBJ2-5; D is unresolved. Deletions cut 3 bases from V and 3 bases from J, with 20 bases between. This CDR3 comprises 16 residues. CDR1 is GTSNPN, CDR2 SVGIG, per germline (reference sequence). CDR3 DNA: TGTGCCTGGAGATGCAACTGGGCTAAGCCTAAAGAGACCCAGTACTTC. Protein sequence: CAWRCNWAKPKETQYF.

V and J are TRBV18 and TRBJ2-3; unclear D gene. This CDR3 comprises 14 residues. Trimming pared 3 bases from V and 3 bases from J, leaving 10 bases between. Germline CDR1 KGHSH, CDR2 LQKENI. CDR3 loop: CASSPLSRTDTQYF. CDR3 coding DNA: TGTGCCAGCTCACCTCTGTCGCGAACAGATACGCAGTATTTT.

The rearrangement links TRBV6-2 or TRBV6-3 to TRBJ2-1; D possibly corresponds to TRBD2 (5 bases). The germline gives CDR1 MNHEY, CDR2 SVGEGT. Trimming took off 5 bases at V and 5 bases at J, with 10 bases between the two ends. CDR3 length equals 13 residues. CDR3 sequence reads: CASSAGINNEQFF. CDR3 sequence (DNA): TGTGCCAGCAGTGCCGGGATTAACAATGAGCAGTTCTTC.

The gene calls are TRBV15 and TRBJ1-1, with D unclear. Trimming removed 0 bases from V and 2 bases from J, with 10 bases in between. The CDR3 is made up of 15 amino acids. Germline V gives CDR1 LNHNV, CDR2 YYDKDF (reference sequence). DNA for the CDR3: TGTGCCACCAGCAGAGAACTTAACCGAAACACTGAAGCTTTCTTT. It translates to CATSRELNRNTEAFF.

The chain employs TRBV2 and TRBJ2-2, with D perhaps matching TRBD1 (6 bases). The CDR3 sequence is 15 residues long. V dropped 4 bases and J dropped 7 bases, with 16 bases sitting between them. The germline V gene has CDR1 SNHLY and CDR2 FYNNEI. CDR3 loop: CASSAERTVGGELFF. The CDR3 coding sequence is TGTGCCAGCAGTGCCGAACGGACAGTTGGCGGGGAGCTGTTTTTT.